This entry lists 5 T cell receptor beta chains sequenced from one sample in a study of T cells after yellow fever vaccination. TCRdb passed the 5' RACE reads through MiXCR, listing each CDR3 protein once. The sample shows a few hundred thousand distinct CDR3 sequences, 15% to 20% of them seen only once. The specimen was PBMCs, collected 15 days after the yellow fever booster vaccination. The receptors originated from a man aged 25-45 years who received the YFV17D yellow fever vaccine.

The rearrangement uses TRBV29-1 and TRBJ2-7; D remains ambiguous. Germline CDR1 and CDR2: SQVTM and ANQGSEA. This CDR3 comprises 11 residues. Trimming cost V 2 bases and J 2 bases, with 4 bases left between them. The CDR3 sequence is CSVEKAYEQYF. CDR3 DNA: TGCAGCGTTGAAAAGGCCTACGAGCAGTACTTC.

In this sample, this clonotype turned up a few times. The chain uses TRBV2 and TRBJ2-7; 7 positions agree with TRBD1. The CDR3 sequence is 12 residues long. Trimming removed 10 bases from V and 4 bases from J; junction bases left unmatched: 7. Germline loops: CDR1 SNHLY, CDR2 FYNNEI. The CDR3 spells CAIQGQTYEQYF. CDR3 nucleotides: TGTGCCATTCAGGGACAGACTTACGAGCAGTACTTC.

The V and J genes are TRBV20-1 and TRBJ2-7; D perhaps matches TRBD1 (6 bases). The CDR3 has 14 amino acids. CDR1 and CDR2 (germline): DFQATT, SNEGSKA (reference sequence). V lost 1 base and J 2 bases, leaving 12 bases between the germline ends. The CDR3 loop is CSARASQGTYEQYF. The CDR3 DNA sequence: TGCAGTGCTAGAGCAAGTCAGGGGACCTACGAGCAGTACTTC.

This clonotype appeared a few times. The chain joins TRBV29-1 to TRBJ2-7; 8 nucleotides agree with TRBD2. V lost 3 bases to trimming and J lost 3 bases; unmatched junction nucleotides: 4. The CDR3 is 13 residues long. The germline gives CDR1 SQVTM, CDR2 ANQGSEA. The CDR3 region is CSVDAGGGYEQYF. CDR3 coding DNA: TGCAGCGTTGACGCCGGGGGGGGCTACGAGCAGTACTTC.

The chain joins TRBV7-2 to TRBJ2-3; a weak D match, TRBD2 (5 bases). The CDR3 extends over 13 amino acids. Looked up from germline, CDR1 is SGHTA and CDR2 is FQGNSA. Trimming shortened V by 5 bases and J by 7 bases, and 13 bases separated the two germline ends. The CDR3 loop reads CASSLEGFNTQYF. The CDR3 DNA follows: TGTGCCAGCAGCCTAGAGGGTTTTAATACGCAGTATTTT.